A single sample is the source of the 27 T cell receptor beta chains below, sequenced in a study of CD8 T cells in ankylosing spondylitis. Via MiXCR, TCRdb re-called the 5' RACE reads, giving one row per CDR3 protein. The top ten hold more than 14% of the sample, which has about 330,000 distinct CDR3 sequences, 6.5% to 10% seen once. Their cognate antigens are unknown. Study-wide results and limits: Blood from ankylosing spondylitis patients appeared to carry a characteristic roughly 8-variant TCR beta motif.

Sequenced input: blood, either unsorted or a sorted T cell fraction (not recorded which). The receptor set was obtained from a male donor with ankylosing spondylitis.

This clonotype came up a few times. The V gene is TRBV20-1, the J gene TRBJ2-7, with TRBD1 identical over 8 bases. Per germline, CDR1 DFQATT and CDR2 SNEGSKA (reference sequence). CDR3 length equals 16 residues. Germline trimming cut 1 base from V and 3 bases from J; bases unmatched to any gene: 11. The CDR3 loop is CSARGTVRTGSYEQYF. The DNA of the CDR3 is TGCAGTGCTAGAGGGACCGTGCGGACAGGGAGCTACGAGCAGTACTTC.

The chain uses TRBV30 and TRBJ1-5; unclear D gene. The CDR3 consists of 12 residues. Trimming cost V 4 bases and J 6 bases, with 10 bases left between them. Germline V lookup: CDR1 GTSNPN, CDR2 SVGIG (reference sequence). CDR3: CAWNKGGQPQHF. CDR3 bases: TGTGCCTGGAACAAGGGTGGTCAGCCCCAGCATTTT.

This clonotype was counted at least ten times. The rearrangement links TRBV7-3 to TRBJ2-2; D remains ambiguous. The length of the CDR3 is 13 residues. The V gene lost 1 base and the J gene lost 5 bases, with 5 bases spanning the gap. CDR1 and CDR2 from the germline V gene are SGHTA and FQGTGA. As DNA, the CDR3 is TGTGCCAGCAGCTTAAGTCGGACCGGGGAGCTGTTTTTT. Protein: CASSLSRTGELFF.

This chain connects TRBV18 to TRBJ2-5, with D maybe TRBD1 (6 bases). V lost 3 bases and J 3 bases, leaving 14 bases between the germline ends. Germline V gives CDR1 KGHSH, CDR2 LQKENI. This CDR3 region has 15 residues. The DNA for the CDR3 is TGTGCCAGCTCACCCCGTGTAAGGACAGAAGAGACCCAGTACTTC. Its translation: CASSPRVRTEETQYF.

The genes are TRBV20-1 and TRBJ2-3, with a tentative D call TRBD2 (5 bases). This CDR3 is 16 amino acids long. V dropped 0 bases and J dropped 2 bases, with 15 bases sitting between them. CDR1 is DFQATT and CDR2 is SNEGSKA in the germline V gene (reference sequence). CDR3 region: CSARDFPLRDTDTQYF. The CDR3 bases are TGCAGTGCTAGAGATTTCCCCCTACGGGACACAGATACGCAGTATTTT.

The rearrangement uses TRBV28 and TRBJ1-5, with 11 bases aligning to TRBD1. Germline V gives CDR1 MDHEN, CDR2 SYDVKM. With 8 bases clipped from V and 6 bases from J, the junction kept 6 bases outside the gene matches. This CDR3 contains 14 residues. CDR3 DNA: TGTGCCAGCGGGACAGGGGGTCTCGCTCAGCCCCAGCATTTT. Amino acids: CASGTGGLAQPQHF. The variable domain in full, with the rest retrieved from reference TRBV28 and TRBJ1-5, is DVKVTQSSRYLVKRTGEKVFLECVQDMDHENMFWYRQDPGLGLRLIYFSYDVKMKEKGDIPEGYSVSREKKERFSLILESASTNQTSMYLCASGTGGLAQPQHFGDGTRLSIL.

The chain links TRBV29-1 to TRBJ2-1; TRBD2 matches 12 bases. This CDR3 is built from 13 residues. J was trimmed by 6 bases and V by 7 bases; bases with no gene match: 4. Per the germline V gene, CDR1 is SQVTM and CDR2 is ANQGSEA. The CDR3 DNA sequence: TGCAGCGCTGGACTAGCGGGACCCAATGAGCAGTTCTTC. Its protein is CSAGLAGPNEQFF.

The chain has TRBV7-9 and TRBJ2-3, with 15 bases matching TRBD2. Germline assignment: CDR1 SEHNR and CDR2 FQNEAQ (reference sequence). Unmatched junction bases numbered 7, after V lost 4 bases and J lost 5 bases. The CDR3 is 17 residues long. The CDR3 here is CASSSTPGLAGGDTQYF. DNA of the CDR3: TGTGCCAGCAGCTCGACGCCGGGACTAGCGGGAGGAGATACGCAGTATTTT.

The sample holds a few counts of this clonotype. The CDR3 sequence is CASSIRPSGTGELFF. The CDR3 DNA is TGTGCCAGTAGTATCAGACCCTCGGGGACCGGGGAGCTGTTTTTT. This sequence joins TRBV19 and TRBJ2-2; D perhaps matches TRBD2 (5 bases). CDR3 size: 15 residues. Germline-derived CDR1 and CDR2 are LNHDA and SQIVND (reference sequence). Trimming took 3 bases from V and 5 from J, leaving 13 bases between them. The full variable domain, with the rest looked up from reference TRBV19 and TRBJ2-2, is DGGITQSPKYLFRKEGQNVTLSCEQNLNHDAMYWYRQDPGQGLRLIYYSQIVNDFQKGDIAEGYSVSREKKESFPLTVTSAQKNPTAFYLCASSIRPSGTGELFFGEGSRLTVL.

This clonotype was seen a handful of times. This chain uses TRBV12-3 or TRBV12-4 with TRBJ1-3; 7 bases are a match to TRBD1. The V segment lost 5 bases and the J segment 2 bases; nucleotides outside the gene matches: 6. The CDR3 has 15 amino acids. The CDR3 reads CASSGQVPPGNTIYF. The CDR3 nucleotides are TGTGCCAGCAGTGGACAGGTACCACCTGGAAACACCATATATTTT.

This clonotype showed up many times. This chain links TRBV5-1 with TRBJ2-1; D not certain. This CDR3 comprises 16 residues. CDR1 SGHRS and CDR2 YFSETQ come from the germline V gene. V lost 1 base and J 0 bases, leaving 11 bases between the germline ends. The CDR3 region has the DNA TGCGCCAGCAGCTTGTTTGGGGTGATCTCCTACAATGAGCAGTTCTTC. Translating it yields CASSLFGVISYNEQFF.

This clonotype showed up many times. This chain uses TRBV12-3 or TRBV12-4 with TRBJ2-1, with D unresolved. V was trimmed by 5 bases and J by 5 bases, leaving 13 bases between them. The CDR3 has 14 amino acids. CDR3: CASSRSVGNNEQFF. The CDR3, as DNA: TGTGCCAGCAGTCGGTCGGTTGGGAACAATGAGCAGTTCTTC.

This clonotype was detected a few times. The chain carries TRBV9 and TRBJ2-2, with 7 bases aligning to TRBD2. V dropped 1 base and J dropped 3; count of bases not matched to a gene: 6. Germline V lookup: CDR1 SGDLS, CDR2 YYNGEE. The CDR3 contains 16 residues. DNA for the CDR3: TGTGCCAGCAGCGTATGGGGCGGGAGATACACCGGGGAGCTGTTTTTT. Translating it yields CASSVWGGRYTGELFF. The full variable domain, in which reference TRBV9 and TRBJ2-2 provide the parts outside the CDR3, is DSGVTQTPKHLITATGQRVTLRCSPRSGDLSVYWYQQSLDQGLQFLIQYYNGEERAKGNILERFSAQQFPDLHSELNLSSLELGDSALYFCASSVWGGRYTGELFFGEGSRLTVL.

The rearrangement links TRBV15 to TRBJ2-7; no reliable D call. The CDR3 is 13 amino acids. V gave up 3 bases and J gave up 7 bases, with 13 bases separating them. Germline-derived CDR1 and CDR2 are LNHNV and YYDKDF (reference sequence). DNA for the CDR3: TGTGCCACCAGCAGTGTCCCAGGTGTGGAGCAGTACTTC. This encodes CATSSVPGVEQYF.

This clonotype showed up just a few times. This rearrangement joins TRBV12-3 or TRBV12-4 to TRBJ2-1, with 7 bases fitting TRBD1. The CDR3 spans 15 residues. The trim removed 6 bases at V and 9 bases at J, leaving 14 bases unmatched. CDR3 protein: CASRRRTGSGGEQFF. As DNA, the CDR3 is TGTGCCAGCAGACGCCGGACAGGTTCGGGTGGTGAGCAGTTCTTC.

The gene calls are TRBV3-1 and TRBJ2-4; 7 bases are a match to TRBD1. The CDR3 runs 15 residues. V shed 1 base, J shed 8 bases, and the junction held 8 bases outside the gene matches. Per germline, CDR1 LGHDT and CDR2 YNNKEL (reference sequence). The CDR3 loop is CASSQGAAGGDIQYF. For the CDR3, the DNA is TGTGCCAGCAGCCAAGGCGCGGCAGGGGGAGACATTCAGTACTTC. Full variable domain (missing parts from reference TRBV3-1 and TRBJ2-4): DTAVSQTPKYLVTQMGNDKSIKCEQNLGHDTMYWYKQDSKKFLKIMFSYNNKELIINETVPNRFSPKSPDKAHLNLHINSLELGDSAVYFCASSQGAAGGDIQYFGAGTRLSVL.

This chain joins TRBV12-3 or TRBV12-4 and TRBJ1-1; no clear D gene. There are 14 residues in the CDR3. The V end was cut by 6 bases, the J end by 2 bases, with 13 bases between. This CDR3 reads CASSPPWANTEAFF. CDR3 bases: TGTGCCAGCAGCCCCCCCTGGGCAAACACTGAAGCTTTCTTT.

This clonotype turned up a few times. The chain uses TRBV29-1 and TRBJ2-3; 12 bases match TRBD2. This CDR3 has 14 amino acids. Germline V gene data show CDR1 as SQVTM and CDR2 as ANQGSEA. Trimming removed 4 bases from V and 4 bases from J; junction bases left unmatched: 3. The CDR3 nucleotides are TGCAGCGTTGGGACTAGCGGGATCGCAGATACGCAGTATTTT. It specifies CSVGTSGIADTQYF.

Only a few counts were recorded for this clonotype. The chain combines TRBV29-1 with TRBJ2-1; 12 nucleotides agree with TRBD2. The V segment lost 4 bases and the J segment 1 base; nucleotides outside the gene matches: 8. Germline V gives CDR1 SQVTM, CDR2 ANQGSEA. The CDR3 is made up of 17 amino acids. CDR3 DNA sequence: TGCAGCGTTGGGGCTAGCGGGAGGGTTTTGTCCTACAATGAGCAGTTCTTC. It specifies CSVGASGRVLSYNEQFF.

This clonotype was observed a handful of times. The chain carries TRBV18 and TRBJ1-1, with D possibly matching TRBD1 (5 bases). Germline V gene lookup returns CDR1 KGHSH and CDR2 LQKENI. The CDR3 is 12 residues long. V was cut by 1 base and J by 11 bases, with 11 bases left in between. The CDR3 DNA follows: TGTGCCAGCTCACCACTCTCGGGGGTGGCTTTCTTT. It specifies CASSPLSGVAFF.

This clonotype was seen only a few times. This chain joins TRBV3-1 and TRBJ2-7; D unclear. This CDR3 contains 15 residues. The ends were cut back, 0 bases at V and 2 bases at J, with 11 bases in the middle. Germline CDR1 and CDR2: LGHDT and YNNKEL (reference sequence). CDR3 nucleotide sequence: TGTGCCAGCAGCCAAGAAGGGATGGGGACCTACGAGCAGTACTTC. This encodes CASSQEGMGTYEQYF.

The genes are TRBV9 and TRBJ1-1; tentatively, D is TRBD1 (5 bases). Looked up from germline, CDR1 is SGDLS and CDR2 is YYNGEE. V dropped 4 bases and J dropped 0 bases, with 13 bases sitting between them. The CDR3 is 15 residues long. The CDR3 region has the DNA TGTGCCAGCAGCCGGGGCGAGGGTATGAACACTGAAGCTTTCTTT. This translates into CASSRGEGMNTEAFF. The variable domain in full, completed from reference TRBV9 and TRBJ1-1, reads DSGVTQTPKHLITATGQRVTLRCSPRSGDLSVYWYQQSLDQGLQFLIQYYNGEERAKGNILERFSAQQFPDLHSELNLSSLELGDSALYFCASSRGEGMNTEAFFGQGTRLTVV.

This clonotype occurred a few times. The chain is built from TRBV4-1 and TRBJ2-1; D call uncertain. The CDR3 is 13 amino acids. Between the trimmed V and J ends, which lost 4 bases and 15 bases, there was a span of 19 bases. Per the germline V gene, CDR1 is MGHRA and CDR2 is YSYEKL. The CDR3 sequence is CASSLLSTERRFF. The CDR3 region has the DNA TGCGCCAGCAGCCTCCTGTCTACAGAGCGCCGGTTCTTC.

This clonotype has a count of ten or more. The rearrangement links TRBV11-2 to TRBJ1-4; no clear D gene. This CDR3 spans 16 amino acids. Per germline, CDR1 SGHAT and CDR2 FQNNGV. Trimming stripped 0 bases from V and 6 bases from J, with 14 bases between. CDR3 residues: CASSLDRRAGYEKLFF. For the CDR3, the DNA is TGTGCCAGCAGCTTAGATCGGAGGGCCGGTTATGAAAAACTGTTTTTT.

This chain joins TRBV11-2 and TRBJ2-2; D may be TRBD1 (6 bases). This CDR3 contains 20 residues. V lost 1 base to trimming and J lost 1 base, with 22 bases between them. Germline V gives CDR1 SGHAT, CDR2 FQNNGV. CDR3 sequence reads: CASSLVGDRPSNRNTGELFF. The CDR3 bases are TGTGCCAGCAGCTTAGTCGGAGACAGGCCTTCCAATCGGAACACCGGGGAGCTGTTTTTT.

In this sample, this clonotype turned up many times. The V gene is TRBV6-2 or TRBV6-3, the J gene TRBJ2-1, with unresolved D. V dropped 2 bases and J dropped 5 bases, with 7 bases sitting between them. The CDR3 runs 13 residues. Germline V lookup: CDR1 MNHEY, CDR2 SVGEGT. The CDR3 DNA reads TGTGCCAGCAGTTACCCCGAGAACAATGAGCAGTTCTTC. Its protein product is CASSYPENNEQFF.

V and J are TRBV7-9 and TRBJ2-7; D gene ambiguous. Germline CDR1 reads SEHNR; CDR2 reads FQNEAQ (reference sequence). This CDR3 has 14 amino acids. Trimming removed 1 base at V and 4 bases at J, with 11 bases between. In DNA, the CDR3 is TGTGCCAGCAGCTTAGTTGGGCTGGAATACGAGCAGTACTTC. It specifies CASSLVGLEYEQYF.